A single sample gave rise to the 3 T cell receptor beta chains below, sequenced in a study of graft-versus-host responses after intestinal transplantation. Generated by immunoSEQ multiplex PCR, the TCRdb table keeps only in-frame clones and is missing some. The sample holds about 54,000 clones, roughly 89% seen once. The sample here was PBMCs, taken about 93 weeks after intestinal transplant. The receptors were gathered from a human patient who received an intestinal transplant, so some T cells may come from the graft donor.

CDR3 sequence (DNA): TGTGCCAGCAGCTTAGCCGGGGCCAACGTCCTGACTTTC. Amino acids: CASSLAGANVLTF. This rearrangement joins TRBV11-2 to TRBJ2-6; D remains ambiguous. V was cut by 1 base and J by 4 bases, with 2 bases left in between. The CDR3 loop spans 13 amino acids. Germline V CDR1 and CDR2: SGHAT, FQNNGV.

This clone came up once. This chain joins TRBV7-9 and TRBJ2-1, with 8 bases that match TRBD1. The V gene's germline CDR1 is SEHNR and CDR2 FQNEAQ (reference sequence). This CDR3 is built from 17 residues. V lost 5 bases, J lost 0 bases, and 9 bases stayed unmatched. CDR3 residues: CASSPDRGHSSYNEQFF. The DNA of the CDR3 is TGTGCCAGCAGCCCCGACAGGGGCCACAGCTCCTACAATGAGCAGTTCTTC.

The chain combines TRBV6-5 with TRBJ2-7, with unresolved D. Germline V gene sequence: CDR1 MNHEY, CDR2 SVGAGI. The CDR3 is 13 residues long. Between the trimmed V and J ends, which lost 2 bases and 2 bases, there was a span of 7 bases. The CDR3 protein is CASSYAATYEQYF. As DNA, the CDR3 is TGTGCCAGCAGTTACGCAGCCACCTACGAGCAGTACTTC.